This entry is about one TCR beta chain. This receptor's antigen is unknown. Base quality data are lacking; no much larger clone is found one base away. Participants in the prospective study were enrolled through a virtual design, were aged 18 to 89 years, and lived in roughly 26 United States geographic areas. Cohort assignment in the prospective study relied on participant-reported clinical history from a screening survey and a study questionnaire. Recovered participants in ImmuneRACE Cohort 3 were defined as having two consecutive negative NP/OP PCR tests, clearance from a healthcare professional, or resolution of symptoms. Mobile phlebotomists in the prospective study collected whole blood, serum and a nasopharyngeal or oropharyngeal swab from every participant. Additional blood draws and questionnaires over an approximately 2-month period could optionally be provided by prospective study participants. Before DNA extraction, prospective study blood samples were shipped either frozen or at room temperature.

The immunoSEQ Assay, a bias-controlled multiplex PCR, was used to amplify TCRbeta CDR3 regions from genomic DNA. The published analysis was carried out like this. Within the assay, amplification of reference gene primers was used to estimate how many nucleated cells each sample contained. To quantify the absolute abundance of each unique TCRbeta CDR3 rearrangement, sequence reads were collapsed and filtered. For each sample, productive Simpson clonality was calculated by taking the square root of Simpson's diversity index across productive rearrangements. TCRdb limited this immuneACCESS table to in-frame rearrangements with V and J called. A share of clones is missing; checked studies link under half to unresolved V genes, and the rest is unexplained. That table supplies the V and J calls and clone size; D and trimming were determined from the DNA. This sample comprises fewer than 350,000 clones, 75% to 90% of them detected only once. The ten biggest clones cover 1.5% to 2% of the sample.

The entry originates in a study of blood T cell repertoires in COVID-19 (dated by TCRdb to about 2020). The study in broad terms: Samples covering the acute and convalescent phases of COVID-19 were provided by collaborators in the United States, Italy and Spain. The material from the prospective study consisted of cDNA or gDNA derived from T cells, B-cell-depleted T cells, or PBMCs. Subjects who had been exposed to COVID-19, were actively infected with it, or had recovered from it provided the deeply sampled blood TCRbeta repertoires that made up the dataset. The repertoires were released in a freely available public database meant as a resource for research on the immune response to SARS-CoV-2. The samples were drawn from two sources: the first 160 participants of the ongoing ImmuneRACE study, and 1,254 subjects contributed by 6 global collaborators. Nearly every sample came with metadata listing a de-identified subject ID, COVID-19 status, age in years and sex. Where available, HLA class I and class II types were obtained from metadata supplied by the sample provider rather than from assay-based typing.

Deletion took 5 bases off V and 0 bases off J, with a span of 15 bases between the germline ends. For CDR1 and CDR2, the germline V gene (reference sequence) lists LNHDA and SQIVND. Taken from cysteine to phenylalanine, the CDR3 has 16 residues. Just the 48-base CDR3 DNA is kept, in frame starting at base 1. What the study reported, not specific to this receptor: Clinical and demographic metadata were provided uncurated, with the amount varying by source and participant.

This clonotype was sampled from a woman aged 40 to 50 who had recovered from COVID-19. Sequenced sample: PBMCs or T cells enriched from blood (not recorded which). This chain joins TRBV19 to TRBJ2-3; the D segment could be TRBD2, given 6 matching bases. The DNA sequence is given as TGTGCCAGTAGTCCAGGGCGGGGTTTCAGCACAGATACGCAGTATTTT. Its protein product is CASSPGRGFSTDTQYF.